Given below is one T cell receptor beta chain in context. Its antigen is currently unknown. This entry comes from a study of cytotoxic CD8 clonotypes in ibrutinib-treated CLL. Germline lookup yields CDR1 SGHVS and CDR2 FNYEAQ. The V end lost 5 bases, the J end lost 2 bases, and 13 bases lay between the germline ends. The CDR3 runs to 14 residues. This table comes from immunoSEQ multiplex PCR, and its TCRdb copy is limited to in-frame clones, with some not included. The sample has about 200,000 clones, roughly 79% seen once. TCR beta libraries used roughly 2.2 micrograms of genomic DNA from cryopreserved PBMCs. Study results and caveats: Sampling time points were not equivalent between sustained-remission and progressing patients. Clonality was higher at baseline than in age-matched healthy donors and tracked circulating CD8+ T-cell counts.

The sequences come from PBMCs, collected after 12 months of ibrutinib treatment. The chain links TRBV7-6 to TRBJ2-7; no definite D call. The clonotype comes from a human donor with chronic lymphocytic leukemia. CDR3 amino acids: CASSKPGQTYEQYF. Here the CDR3 DNA reads TGTGCCAGCAGCAAGCCGGGTCAAACCTACGAGCAGTACTTC.